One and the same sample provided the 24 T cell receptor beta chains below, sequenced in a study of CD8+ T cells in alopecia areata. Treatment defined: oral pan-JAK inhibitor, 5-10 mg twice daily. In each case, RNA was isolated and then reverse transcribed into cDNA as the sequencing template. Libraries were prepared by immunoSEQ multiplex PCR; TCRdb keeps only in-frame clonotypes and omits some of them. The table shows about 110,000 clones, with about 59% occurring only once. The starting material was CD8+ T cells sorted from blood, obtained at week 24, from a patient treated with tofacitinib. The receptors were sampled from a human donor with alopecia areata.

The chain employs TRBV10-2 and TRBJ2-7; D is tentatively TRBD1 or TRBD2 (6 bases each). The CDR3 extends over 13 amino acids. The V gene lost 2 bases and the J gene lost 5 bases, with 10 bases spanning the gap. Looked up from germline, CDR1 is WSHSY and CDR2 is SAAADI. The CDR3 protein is CASSEIGGDEQYF. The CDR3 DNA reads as TGCGCCAGCAGTGAGATCGGGGGCGACGAGCAGTACTTC.

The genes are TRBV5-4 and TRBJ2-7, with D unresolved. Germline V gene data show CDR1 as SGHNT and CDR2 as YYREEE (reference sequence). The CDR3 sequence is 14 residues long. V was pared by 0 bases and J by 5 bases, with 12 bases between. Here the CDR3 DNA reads TGTGCCAGCAGCTTGGGGGCTCAGAGTGACGAGCAGTACTTC. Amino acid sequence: CASSLGAQSDEQYF.

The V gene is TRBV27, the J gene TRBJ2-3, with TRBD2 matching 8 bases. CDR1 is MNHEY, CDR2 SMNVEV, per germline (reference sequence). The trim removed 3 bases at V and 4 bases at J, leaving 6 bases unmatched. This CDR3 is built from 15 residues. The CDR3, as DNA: TGTGCCAGCAGTTTCTCGCGGGGGGCGGCAGATACGCAGTATTTT. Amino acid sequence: CASSFSRGAADTQYF.

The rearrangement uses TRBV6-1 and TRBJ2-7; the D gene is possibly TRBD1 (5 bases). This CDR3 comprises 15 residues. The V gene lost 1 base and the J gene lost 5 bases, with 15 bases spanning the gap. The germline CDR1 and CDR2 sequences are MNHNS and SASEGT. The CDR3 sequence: CASSEVQGRTHEQYF. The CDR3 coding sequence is TGTGCCAGCAGTGAAGTCCAGGGAAGGACACACGAGCAGTACTTC.

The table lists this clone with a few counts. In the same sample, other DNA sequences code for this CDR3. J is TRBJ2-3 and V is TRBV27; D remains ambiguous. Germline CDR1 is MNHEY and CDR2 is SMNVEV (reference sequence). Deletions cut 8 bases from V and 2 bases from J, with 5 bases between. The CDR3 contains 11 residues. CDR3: CASRTTDTQYF. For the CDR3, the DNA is TGTGCCAGCCGGACCACAGATACGCAGTATTTT.

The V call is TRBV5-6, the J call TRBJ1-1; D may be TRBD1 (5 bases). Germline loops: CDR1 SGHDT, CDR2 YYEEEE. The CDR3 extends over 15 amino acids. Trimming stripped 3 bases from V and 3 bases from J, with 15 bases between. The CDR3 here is CASSWEGSEDTEAFF. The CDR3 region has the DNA TGTGCCAGCAGCTGGGAGGGGTCGGAAGACACTGAAGCTTTCTTT.

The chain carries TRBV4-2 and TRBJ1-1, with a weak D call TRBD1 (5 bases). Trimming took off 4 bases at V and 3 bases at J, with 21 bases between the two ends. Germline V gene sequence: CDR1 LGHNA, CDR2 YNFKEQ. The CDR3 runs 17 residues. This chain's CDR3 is CASSPSQGWEDDTEAFF. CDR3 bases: TGTGCCAGCAGCCCCTCTCAGGGTTGGGAAGATGACACTGAAGCTTTCTTT.

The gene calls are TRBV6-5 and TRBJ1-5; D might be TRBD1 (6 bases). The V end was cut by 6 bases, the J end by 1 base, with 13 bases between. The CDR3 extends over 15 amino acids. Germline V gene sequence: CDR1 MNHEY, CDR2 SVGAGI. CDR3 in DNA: TGTGCCAGCAGGGAGCACAGGGAAAGCAATCAGCCCCAGCATTTT. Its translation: CASREHRESNQPQHF.

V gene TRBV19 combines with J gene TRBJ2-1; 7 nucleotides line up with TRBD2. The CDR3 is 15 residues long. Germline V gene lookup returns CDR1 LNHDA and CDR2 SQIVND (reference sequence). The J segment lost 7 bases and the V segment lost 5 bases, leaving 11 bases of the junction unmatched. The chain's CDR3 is CASSPWSGVGNEQFF. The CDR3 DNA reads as TGTGCCAGTAGTCCCTGGAGCGGGGTGGGGAATGAGCAGTTCTTC.

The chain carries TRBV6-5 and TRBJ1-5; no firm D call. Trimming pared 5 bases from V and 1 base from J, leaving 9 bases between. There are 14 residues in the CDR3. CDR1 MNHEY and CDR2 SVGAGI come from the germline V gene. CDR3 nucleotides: TGTGCCAGCAGTCGGGCCTGGAGCAATCAGCCCCAGCATTTT. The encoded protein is CASSRAWSNQPQHF.

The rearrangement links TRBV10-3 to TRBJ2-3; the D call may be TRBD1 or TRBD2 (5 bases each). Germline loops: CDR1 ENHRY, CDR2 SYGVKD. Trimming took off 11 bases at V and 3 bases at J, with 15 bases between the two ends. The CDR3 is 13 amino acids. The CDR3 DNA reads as TGTGCCGGTGGGGGTTCGGCTACAGATACGCAGTATTTT. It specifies CAGGGSATDTQYF.

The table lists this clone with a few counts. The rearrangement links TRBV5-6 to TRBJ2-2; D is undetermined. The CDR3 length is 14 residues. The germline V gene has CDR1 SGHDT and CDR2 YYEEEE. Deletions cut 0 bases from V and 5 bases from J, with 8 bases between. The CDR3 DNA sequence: TGTGCCAGCAGCTTGGGTGATTTAACCGGGGAGCTGTTTTTT. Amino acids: CASSLGDLTGELFF.

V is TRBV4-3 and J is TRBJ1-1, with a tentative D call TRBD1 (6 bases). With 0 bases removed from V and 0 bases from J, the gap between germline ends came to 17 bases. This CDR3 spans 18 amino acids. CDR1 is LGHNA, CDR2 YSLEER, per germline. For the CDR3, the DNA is TGCGCCAGCAGCCAAGATCCGGACAGTGAGCACATGAACACTGAAGCTTTCTTT. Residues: CASSQDPDSEHMNTEAFF.

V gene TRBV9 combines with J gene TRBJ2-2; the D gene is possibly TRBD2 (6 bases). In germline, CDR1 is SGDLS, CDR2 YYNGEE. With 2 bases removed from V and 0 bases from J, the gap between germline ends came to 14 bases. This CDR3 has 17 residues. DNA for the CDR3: TGTGCCAGCAGCGTCCCTAGAGGGGAGGCGAACACCGGGGAGCTGTTTTTT. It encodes CASSVPRGEANTGELFF.

Written as DNA, the CDR3 is TGTGCCAGCCAAGAGGGCCACGAGCAGTACTTC. It codes for CASQEGHEQYF. V and J are TRBV2 and TRBJ2-7, with D maybe TRBD2 (5 bases). CDR3 length equals 11 residues. V was trimmed by 8 bases and J by 5 bases, leaving 10 bases between them. Per germline, CDR1 SNHLY and CDR2 FYNNEI.

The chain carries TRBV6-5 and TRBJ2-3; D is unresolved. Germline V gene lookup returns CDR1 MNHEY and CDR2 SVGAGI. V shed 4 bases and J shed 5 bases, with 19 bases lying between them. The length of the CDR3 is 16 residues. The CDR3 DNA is TGTGCCAGCAGTTCCCAGGCGGTCGAGTTAGTAGATACGCAGTATTTT. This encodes CASSSQAVELVDTQYF.

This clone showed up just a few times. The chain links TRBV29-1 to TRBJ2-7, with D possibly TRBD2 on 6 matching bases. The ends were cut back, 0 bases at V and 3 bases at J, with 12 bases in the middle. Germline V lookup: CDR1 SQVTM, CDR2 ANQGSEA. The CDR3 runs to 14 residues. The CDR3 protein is CSVEESEGGYEQYF. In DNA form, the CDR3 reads TGCAGCGTTGAAGAATCGGAGGGAGGCTACGAGCAGTACTTC.

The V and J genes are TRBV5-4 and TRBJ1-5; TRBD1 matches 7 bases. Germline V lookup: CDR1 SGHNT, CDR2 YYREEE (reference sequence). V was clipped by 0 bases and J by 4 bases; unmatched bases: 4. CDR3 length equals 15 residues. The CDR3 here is CASSLDRGENQPQHF. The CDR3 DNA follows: TGTGCCAGCAGCTTGGACAGGGGAGAGAATCAGCCCCAGCATTTT.

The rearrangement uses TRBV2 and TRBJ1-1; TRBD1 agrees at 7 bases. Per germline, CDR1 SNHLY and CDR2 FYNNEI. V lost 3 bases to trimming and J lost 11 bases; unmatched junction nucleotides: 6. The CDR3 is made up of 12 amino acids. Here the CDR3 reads CASSEQGEAAFF. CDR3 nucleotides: TGTGCCAGCAGTGAGCAGGGGGAAGCGGCTTTCTTT.

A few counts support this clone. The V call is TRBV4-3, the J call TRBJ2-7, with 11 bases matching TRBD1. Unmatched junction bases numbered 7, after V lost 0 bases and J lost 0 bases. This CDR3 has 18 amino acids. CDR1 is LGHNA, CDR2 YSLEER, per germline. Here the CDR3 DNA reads TGCGCCAGCAGCCAAGATTCTTATGGGACAGGGGGCTCCTACGAGCAGTACTTC. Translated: CASSQDSYGTGGSYEQYF.

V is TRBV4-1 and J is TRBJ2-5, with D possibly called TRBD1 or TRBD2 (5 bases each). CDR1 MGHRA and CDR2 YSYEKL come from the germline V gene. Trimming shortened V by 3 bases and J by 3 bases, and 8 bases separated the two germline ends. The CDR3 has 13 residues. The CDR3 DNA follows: TGCGCCAGCAGCCAGGTGGGGGAAGAGACCCAGTACTTC. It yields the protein CASSQVGEETQYF.

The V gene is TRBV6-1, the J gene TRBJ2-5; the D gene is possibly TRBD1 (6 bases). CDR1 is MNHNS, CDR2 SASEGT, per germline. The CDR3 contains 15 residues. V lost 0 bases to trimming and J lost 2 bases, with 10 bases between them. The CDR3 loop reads CASSEALGTQETQYF. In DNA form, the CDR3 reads TGTGCCAGCAGTGAAGCACTAGGGACACAAGAGACCCAGTACTTC.

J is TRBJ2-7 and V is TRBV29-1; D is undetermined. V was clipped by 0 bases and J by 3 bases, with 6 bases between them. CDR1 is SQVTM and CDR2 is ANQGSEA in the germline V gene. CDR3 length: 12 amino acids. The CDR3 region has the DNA TGCAGCGTTGAAGACGGAGACTACGAGCAGTACTTC. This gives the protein CSVEDGDYEQYF.

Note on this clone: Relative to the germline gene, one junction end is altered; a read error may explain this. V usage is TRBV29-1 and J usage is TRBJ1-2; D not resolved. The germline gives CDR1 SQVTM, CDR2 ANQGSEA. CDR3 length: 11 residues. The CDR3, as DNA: TGCAGCGTTGAAGATGGGGAGAGATGGGCCTTC. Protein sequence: CSVEDGERWAF. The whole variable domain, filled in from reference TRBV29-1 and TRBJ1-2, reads SAVISQKPSRDICQRGTSLTIQCQVDSQVTMMFWYRQQPGQSLTLIATANQGSEATYESGFVIDKFPISRPNLTFSTLTVSNMSPEDSSIYLCSVEDGERWAFGSGTRLTVV.